The 14 T cell receptor beta chains below were found in one sample sequenced in a study of cytomegalovirus exposure and HLA in healthy donors. PCR involved 60 Vbeta and 13 Jbeta primers. The assay was immunoSEQ multiplex PCR, and TCRdb's table has in-frame clones only and misses some. The table records fewer than 250,000 clones, approximately 80% of them present only once. What was sequenced was PBMCs. Receptors were obtained from a man aged 30 to 45 in good health and CMV-seronegative.

V and J are TRBV5-1 and TRBJ1-1, with TRBD1 as a possible D gene (5 bases). Germline V lookup: CDR1 SGHRS, CDR2 YFSETQ. V gave up 2 bases and J gave up 3 bases, with 11 bases separating them. This CDR3 has 14 residues. CDR3 amino acids: CASSFWGRDTEAFF. The CDR3 nucleotides are TGCGCCAGCAGCTTCTGGGGCAGGGACACTGAAGCTTTCTTT.

This clone was recorded only once. The chain combines TRBV7-2 with TRBJ2-7; possible D gene TRBD1, 6 bases. V gave up 1 base and J gave up 7 bases, with 14 bases separating them. The CDR3 sequence is 14 residues long. In germline, CDR1 is SGHTA, CDR2 FQGNSA. CDR3 sequence: CASSLVQGRREQYF. Here the CDR3 DNA reads TGTGCCAGCAGCTTAGTGCAGGGGAGACGTGAGCAGTACTTC. Combining the CDR3 with reference TRBV7-2 and TRBJ2-7 gives the whole variable domain GAGVSQSPSNKVTEKGKDVELRCDPISGHTALYWYRQSLGQGLEFLIYFQGNSAPDKSGLPSDRFSAERTGGSVSTLTIQRTQQEDSAVYLCASSLVQGRREQYFGPGTRLTVT.

This chain connects TRBV4-1 to TRBJ2-5; D gene ambiguous. Gene TRBJ2-7 matches the end of the DNA better, so the J call may be wrong. The germline V gene encodes CDR1 MGHRA and CDR2 YSYEKL. CDR3 size: 13 residues. CDR3 in DNA: TGCGCCAGCAGCCAAGTTGAGTTCTACGAGCAGTACTTC. This translates into CASSQVEFYEQYF.

V is TRBV7-2 and J is TRBJ2-3; D may be TRBD1 (5 bases). V was shortened by 4 bases and J by 2 bases, with 19 bases between the two germline ends. Germline values: CDR1 SGHTA, CDR2 FQGNSA. There are 17 residues in the CDR3. The CDR3 reads CASSWGLRPIHTDTQYF. CDR3 nucleotide sequence: TGTGCCAGCAGCTGGGGCCTTAGACCTATACACACAGATACGCAGTATTTT.

The chain recombines TRBV29-1 with TRBJ2-1; 8 nucleotides agree with TRBD1. The CDR3 covers 16 residues. Per germline, CDR1 SQVTM and CDR2 ANQGSEA. The V gene end was trimmed by 6 bases and the J gene end by 3 bases; junction bases not matched to a gene: 13. This chain's CDR3 is CSVSPPTGGFYNEQFF. The CDR3 coding sequence is TGCAGCGTGTCGCCACCAACAGGGGGATTCTACAATGAGCAGTTCTTC.

V is TRBV19 and J is TRBJ2-7; D possibly corresponds to TRBD1 (6 bases). The CDR3 covers 14 residues. Trimming stripped 8 bases from V and 2 bases from J, with 16 bases between. CDR1 and CDR2 from the germline V gene are LNHDA and SQIVND (reference sequence). The CDR3 region is CASSWSGQTYEQYF. Written as DNA, the CDR3 is TGTGCCAGTTCTTGGTCCGGACAGACCTACGAGCAGTACTTC.

The chain uses TRBV2 and TRBJ2-2, with D possibly TRBD2 on 6 matching bases. V was pared by 6 bases and J by 5 bases, with 13 bases between. The CDR3 covers 14 residues. Germline assignment: CDR1 SNHLY and CDR2 FYNNEI. CDR3 protein: CASRPGLITGELFF. CDR3 coding DNA: TGTGCCAGCAGGCCGGGACTGATAACCGGGGAGCTGTTTTTT.

The rearrangement uses TRBV7-9 and TRBJ2-7, with a weak D call TRBD1 (6 bases). V was clipped by 4 bases and J by 3 bases, with 16 bases between them. The germline CDR1 and CDR2 sequences are SEHNR and FQNEAQ (reference sequence). The CDR3 loop spans 15 amino acids. CDR3 loop: CASSSFDRSGYEQYF. The CDR3 DNA sequence: TGTGCCAGCAGCTCTTTCGACAGGAGCGGCTACGAGCAGTACTTC.

The rearrangement links TRBV19 to TRBJ1-6; TRBD1 matches 7 bases. The CDR3 covers 14 residues. The junction had 12 bases not matched to a gene; V was cut back by 10 bases and J by 9 bases. The V gene's germline CDR1 is LNHDA and CDR2 SQIVND (reference sequence). DNA for the CDR3: TGTGCCACGAGACAGGGCGGATCAGGTTCACCCCTCCACTTT. Amino acid sequence: CATRQGGSGSPLHF.

V usage is TRBV4-1 and J usage is TRBJ2-2, with D perhaps TRBD1 (6 bases). Germline V gene data show CDR1 as MGHRA and CDR2 as YSYEKL. This CDR3 contains 14 residues. V lost 8 bases and J 0 bases, leaving 10 bases between the germline ends. The CDR3 is CASEDRANTGELFF. DNA of the CDR3: TGCGCCAGCGAGGACAGAGCGAACACCGGGGAGCTGTTTTTT.

The V gene is TRBV4-1, the J gene TRBJ1-6, with D unresolved. Trimming took off 2 bases at V and 4 bases at J, with 3 bases between the two ends. CDR1 is MGHRA and CDR2 is YSYEKL in the germline V gene. This CDR3 contains 13 residues. The CDR3 region is CASSQYYNSPLHF. DNA for the CDR3: TGCGCCAGCAGCCAATATTATAATTCACCCCTCCACTTT.

The V call is TRBV5-4, the J call TRBJ1-2, with TRBD1 as a possible D gene (5 bases). CDR1 is SGHNT, CDR2 YYREEE, per germline (reference sequence). The CDR3 has 14 amino acids. V gave up 4 bases and J gave up 3 bases, with 13 bases separating them. The CDR3 sequence is CASSRPREDYGYTF. CDR3 DNA: TGTGCCAGCAGCCGCCCCAGGGAGGACTATGGCTACACCTTC.

J is TRBJ2-5 and V is TRBV2; 10 nucleotides line up with TRBD1. The CDR3 spans 14 residues. Germline CDR1 and CDR2: SNHLY and FYNNEI. J gave up 5 bases and V 5 bases, and 5 bases lay outside the gene matches. CDR3 residues: CASSMDRGGETQYF. CDR3 DNA: TGTGCCAGCAGTATGGACAGGGGGGGGGAGACCCAGTACTTC.

This rearrangement joins TRBV19 to TRBJ2-7, with 8 bases identical to TRBD2. This CDR3 is built from 14 residues. The V segment lost 5 bases and the J segment 0 bases; nucleotides outside the gene matches: 3. Germline-derived CDR1 and CDR2 are LNHDA and SQIVND (reference sequence). CDR3 nucleotides: TGTGCCAGTAGTGTAGCGGGGATCTCCTACGAGCAGTACTTC. Translation gives CASSVAGISYEQYF.